Described below is a single TCR beta chain sequence and its context. Its target is unknown. The source of the sample is a study of T cells in Graves' hyperthyroidism and ophthalmopathy. Notes on the study in general: Ophthalmopathy was model-predicted a median roughly 6.5 months pre-onset. The authors' 13 V-J model separated ophthalmopathy from stable hyperthyroidism.

J was trimmed by 3 bases and V by 6 bases; bases with no gene match: 5. Germline V gene sequence: CDR1 DFQATT, CDR2 SNEGSKA (reference sequence). The length of the CDR3 is 14 residues. RNA transcripts provided the source from which TCR beta CDR3 regions were amplified. Carried out on the TCR CDR3, a first-round RT-PCR used the HTBI primer set. MiXCR, applied by TCRdb to the multiplex PCR reads, yields one record per CDR3 protein. The sample contains about 600,000 distinct CDR3 sequences, 16% of which appear only once. Patients were excluded because of uncontrolled infection, other autoimmune disease, pregnancy or lactation.

This clonotype was sampled from a woman in her thirties or forties with Graves' ophthalmopathy. Sequenced sample: blood. The gene calls are TRBV20-1 and TRBJ2-1; 10 nucleotides align to TRBD2. The CDR3 here is CSAGGLAIYNEQFF. In DNA, the CDR3 is TGCAGTGCCGGGGGACTAGCGATCTACAATGAGCAGTTCTTC.